The 30 T cell receptor beta chains presented below share a single source sample, sequenced in a study of a mutant IDH1 vaccine in newly diagnosed glioma. No antigen has been identified for these receptors. TCRdb's table, derived via immunoSEQ multiplex PCR, lists solely in-frame clones and lacks some. The repertoire holds around 60,000 clones, roughly 80% seen once, with more than 7.5% in the top ten. Regarding time point: week 11, during vaccination. Mutant IDH1 20-mer peptide, at 300 ug, made up each vaccine dose, with topical imiquimod. The sample consisted of PBMCs, taken from a glioma patient whose treatment included an IDH1 peptide vaccine. The receptors come from a woman aged 45-59 years with glioma.

V gene TRBV6-6 combines with J gene TRBJ2-7; 10 bases map to TRBD1. The J segment lost 6 bases and the V segment lost 5 bases, leaving 1 base of the junction unmatched. CDR1 is MNHNY and CDR2 is SVGAGI in the germline V gene (reference sequence). The length of the CDR3 is 12 residues. The CDR3 sequence: CASSRQGAEQYF. CDR3 bases: TGTGCCAGCAGTCGACAGGGGGCCGAGCAGTACTTC.

This clone was recorded once. The rearrangement joins TRBV2 to TRBJ2-3; TRBD1 agrees at 7 bases. This CDR3 has 15 amino acids. Trimming cost V 1 base and J 4 bases; bases outside gene matches: 5. The germline CDR1 and CDR2 sequences are SNHLY and FYNNEI. In DNA form, the CDR3 reads TGTGCCAGCAGTGAAGAGACAGGGCGTTCAGATACGCAGTATTTT. Translation: CASSEETGRSDTQYF.

The chain is built from TRBV27 and TRBJ1-1; D not certain. This CDR3 comprises 11 residues. Germline V lookup: CDR1 MNHEY, CDR2 SMNVEV (reference sequence). Trimming shortened V by 4 bases and J by 8 bases, and 8 bases separated the two germline ends. The CDR3 region is CASSWASEAFF. The DNA for the CDR3 is TGTGCCAGCAGTTGGGCATCCGAAGCTTTCTTT.

The rearrangement uses TRBV2 and TRBJ2-1; D call uncertain. Germline loops: CDR1 SNHLY, CDR2 FYNNEI. V shed 0 bases and J shed 0 bases, with 6 bases lying between them. The CDR3 is 15 amino acids. The CDR3 sequence is CASSEARSSYNEQFF. The CDR3 nucleotides read TGTGCCAGCAGTGAAGCAAGGAGCTCCTACAATGAGCAGTTCTTC.

V usage is TRBV5-1 and J usage is TRBJ1-2, with 7 bases fitting TRBD1. The V segment lost 0 bases and the J segment 0 bases; nucleotides outside the gene matches: 14. Germline V lookup: CDR1 SGHRS, CDR2 YFSETQ. The CDR3 runs 19 residues. The CDR3, as DNA: TGCGCCAGCAGCTTGGATGGGGGAATACAGGGGCCTCCTAACTATGGCTACACCTTC. Amino acid sequence: CASSLDGGIQGPPNYGYTF. Together with reference TRBV5-1 and TRBJ1-2, the CDR3 gives the full variable domain: KAGVTQTPRYLIKTRGQQVTLSCSPISGHRSVSWYQQTPGQGLQFLFEYFSETQRNKGNFPGRFSGRQFSNSRSEMNVSTLELGDSALYLCASSLDGGIQGPPNYGYTFGSGTRLTVV.

V gene TRBV27 combines with J gene TRBJ1-2; no reliable D call. The CDR3 length is 14 residues. In germline, CDR1 is MNHEY, CDR2 SMNVEV (reference sequence). Trimming stripped 3 bases from V and 4 bases from J, with 12 bases between. CDR3 sequence reads: CASSFNGQAYGYTF. CDR3 in DNA: TGTGCCAGCAGTTTTAACGGCCAGGCCTATGGCTACACCTTC.

V usage is TRBV27 and J usage is TRBJ1-1; no clear D gene. The CDR3 extends over 13 amino acids. Trimming took off 5 bases at V and 4 bases at J, with 11 bases between the two ends. Germline loops: CDR1 MNHEY, CDR2 SMNVEV (reference sequence). The CDR3 nucleotides read TGTGCCAGCAGTATTCGGACGGGCACTGAAGCTTTCTTT. Amino acids: CASSIRTGTEAFF.

This rearrangement joins TRBV19 to TRBJ1-1, with 9 bases lining up with TRBD1. V dropped 5 bases and J dropped 4; count of bases not matched to a gene: 8. Germline CDR1 and CDR2: LNHDA and SQIVND (reference sequence). The CDR3 covers 15 residues. CDR3 DNA: TGTGCCAGTAGTTTTAAACAGGGGGCCGGCACTGAAGCTTTCTTT. It specifies CASSFKQGAGTEAFF.

The chain is built from TRBV25-1 and TRBJ2-2; TRBD1 matches 7 bases. Germline V gene sequence: CDR1 MGHDK, CDR2 SYGVNS. This CDR3 region has 18 residues. Losses at the gene ends were 3 bases for V and 1 base for J; bases not matched to a gene: 11. For the CDR3, the DNA is TGTGCCAGCAGTGACTCTGACAGGGTATTTGAGAACACCGGGGAGCTGTTTTTT. This translates into CASSDSDRVFENTGELFF.

J is TRBJ1-2 and V is TRBV4-1; D perhaps matches TRBD1 (5 bases). This CDR3 comprises 14 residues. From germline, CDR1 is MGHRA and CDR2 YSYEKL. V lost 1 base and J 4 bases, leaving 10 bases between the germline ends. As DNA, the CDR3 is TGCGCCAGCAGCCAAGGTGCCAGGGCCTATGGCTACACCTTC. Amino acids: CASSQGARAYGYTF.

The chain combines TRBV27 with TRBJ1-6; D is ambiguous. Germline loops: CDR1 MNHEY, CDR2 SMNVEV (reference sequence). The CDR3 spans 14 residues. Trimming took 3 bases from V and 7 from J, leaving 10 bases between them. The DNA for the CDR3 is TGTGCCAGCAGTTTGATCCCTGGGAATTCACCCCTCCACTTT. Encoded protein: CASSLIPGNSPLHF.

This chain uses TRBV6-6 with TRBJ2-1; D gene unclear. The CDR3 sequence is 14 residues long. The V gene lost 7 bases and the J gene lost 0 bases, with 10 bases spanning the gap. Germline CDR1 and CDR2: MNHNY and SVGAGI (reference sequence). CDR3 sequence reads: CASTKESSYNEQFF. For the CDR3, the DNA is TGTGCCAGCACGAAAGAAAGCTCCTACAATGAGCAGTTCTTC.

V is TRBV6-1 and J is TRBJ2-7, with D tentatively TRBD1 (5 bases). Germline V gives CDR1 MNHNS, CDR2 SASEGT. The CDR3 is 12 amino acids. V lost 4 bases to trimming and J lost 7 bases, with 11 bases between them. The CDR3 loop reads CASSARVGEQYF. The CDR3 DNA reads as TGTGCCAGCAGTGCCAGGGTGGGAGAGCAGTACTTC.

The CDR3 nucleotides are TGTGCCAGCAGCGCGCGACCTACAGAGGGGGGCTACACCTTC. Amino acids: CASSARPTEGGYTF. The chain uses TRBV7-9 and TRBJ1-2; D is perhaps TRBD1 (5 bases). The CDR3 length is 14 residues. Trimming removed 5 bases from V and 8 bases from J, with 18 bases in between. Germline values: CDR1 SEHNR, CDR2 FQNEAQ (reference sequence).

CDR3 nucleotide sequence: TGTGCCAGCAGTTCCGGGACAGAAGGATACGAGCAGTACTTC. This codes for CASSSGTEGYEQYF. V is TRBV27 and J is TRBJ2-7, with TRBD1 matching over 7 bases. Unmatched junction bases numbered 7, after V lost 4 bases and J lost 4 bases. Germline assignment: CDR1 MNHEY and CDR2 SMNVEV (reference sequence). This CDR3 is 14 amino acids long.

The CDR3 reads CASSEEASGGGKFF. The CDR3 coding sequence is TGTGCCAGCAGCGAGGAGGCTAGCGGGGGGGGAAAGTTCTTC. The chain is built from TRBV9 and TRBJ2-1, with 12 nucleotides matching TRBD2. CDR1 and CDR2 from the germline V gene are SGDLS and YYNGEE. Germline trimming cut 3 bases from V and 14 bases from J; bases unmatched to any gene: 9. The CDR3 extends over 14 amino acids.

V is TRBV27 and J is TRBJ1-1, with D possibly matching TRBD1 (6 bases). V lost 10 bases, J lost 8 bases, and 26 bases lay in between. Germline V CDR1 and CDR2: MNHEY, SMNVEV (reference sequence). The length of the CDR3 is 15 residues. The CDR3 coding sequence is TGTGCCACCCTCGAGAGACAGGCGAGTTGGGAGGAAGCTTTCTTT. Amino acid sequence: CATLERQASWEEAFF.

The chain links TRBV30 to TRBJ1-3; D unclear. CDR1 and CDR2 (germline): GTSNPN, SVGIG (reference sequence). Trimming shortened V by 1 base and J by 4 bases, and 11 bases separated the two germline ends. The CDR3 length is 14 residues. The CDR3 DNA is TGTGCCTGGAGTGGCAAGGTCATCGGAAACACCATATATTTT. This translates into CAWSGKVIGNTIYF.

The rearrangement joins TRBV10-3 to TRBJ1-6, with D hard to call. This CDR3 spans 14 amino acids. Trimming left V 2 bases short and J 10 bases short, with 12 bases between. Per germline, CDR1 ENHRY and CDR2 SYGVKD. The CDR3: CAISEGQVGSPLHF. The CDR3 DNA sequence: TGTGCCATCAGTGAGGGCCAGGTTGGATCACCCCTCCACTTT.

The V gene is TRBV4-2, the J gene TRBJ2-3; perhaps TRBD2 as D (7 bases). Germline CDR1 reads LGHNA; CDR2 reads YNFKEQ. The CDR3 runs 17 residues. Trimming took 0 bases from V and 3 from J, leaving 16 bases between them. The CDR3 here is CASSQDWGGAVTDTQYF. The CDR3 DNA reads as TGTGCCAGCAGCCAAGATTGGGGGGGGGCCGTTACAGATACGCAGTATTTT.

The rearrangement links TRBV6-4 to TRBJ2-1; 7 bases are a match to TRBD2. V lost 3 bases to trimming and J lost 2 bases; unmatched junction nucleotides: 4. This CDR3 spans 15 amino acids. Germline CDR1 is MRHNA and CDR2 is SNTAGT. The CDR3 region has the DNA TGTGCCAGCAGTGAGGGCGGGGGAACCTACAATGAGCAGTTCTTC. This encodes CASSEGGGTYNEQFF.

The gene calls are TRBV19 and TRBJ1-1; D might be TRBD1 (6 bases). V was pared by 5 bases and J by 2 bases, with 12 bases between. Germline values: CDR1 LNHDA, CDR2 SQIVND (reference sequence). This CDR3 region has 14 residues. The CDR3 spells CASSQGGLNTEAFF. In nucleotides, the CDR3 is TGTGCCAGTAGTCAAGGGGGACTCAACACTGAAGCTTTCTTT.

This chain uses TRBV7-9 with TRBJ1-4; D not certain. The CDR3 has 15 residues. CDR1 and CDR2 from the germline V gene are SEHNR and FQNEAQ (reference sequence). The V end was cut by 1 base, the J end by 0 bases, with 6 bases between. In DNA, the CDR3 is TGTGCCAGCAGCTTAGTCGAAGCAACTAATGAAAAACTGTTTTTT. Amino acid sequence: CASSLVEATNEKLFF.

V is TRBV7-2 and J is TRBJ1-3; 9 nucleotides match TRBD1. Germline assignment: CDR1 SGHTA and CDR2 FQGNSA. Trimming took 8 bases from V and 1 from J; bases not matched to a gene: 3. This CDR3 has 14 residues. The CDR3 bases are TGTGCCAGCCGGGACAGGGCTTCTGGAAACACCATATATTTT. Residues: CASRDRASGNTIYF.

The chain carries TRBV7-9 and TRBJ2-5; 10 nucleotides line up with TRBD2. The germline V gene encodes CDR1 SEHNR and CDR2 FQNEAQ (reference sequence). V trimming: 5 bases; J trimming: 1 base; junction bases outside the gene matches: 7. CDR3 size: 16 residues. In DNA, the CDR3 is TGTGCCAGCAGCCCTCTAAGCGGGGGGGCCCAAGAGACCCAGTACTTC. Its protein is CASSPLSGGAQETQYF.

CDR3 nucleotide sequence: TGTGCCAGCAGCGTTTCATGGGGGGTCCATGAGCAGTTCTTC. The encoded protein is CASSVSWGVHEQFF. The chain employs TRBV9 and TRBJ2-1; the D gene is possibly TRBD2 (6 bases). V lost 2 bases to trimming and J lost 8 bases, with 14 bases between them. This CDR3 has 14 amino acids. Germline lookup yields CDR1 SGDLS and CDR2 YYNGEE.

The chain has TRBV4-2 and TRBJ2-1; tentatively, D is TRBD1 (6 bases). Per germline, CDR1 LGHNA and CDR2 YNFKEQ. V was clipped by 4 bases and J by 3 bases, with 19 bases between them. CDR3 length: 17 amino acids. The CDR3 sequence: CASSPLIKDRGYNEQFF. The CDR3 nucleotides are TGTGCCAGCAGCCCGTTAATTAAGGACAGAGGCTACAATGAGCAGTTCTTC.

The rearrangement joins TRBV29-1 to TRBJ1-2; weak D call: TRBD1 (5 bases). The CDR3 runs 13 residues. The germline CDR1 and CDR2 sequences are SQVTM and ANQGSEA. The V end was cut by 7 bases, the J end by 3 bases, with 15 bases between. This chain's CDR3 is CSALGTDDYGYTF. The DNA of the CDR3 is TGCAGCGCTCTAGGGACCGACGACTATGGCTACACCTTC.

This chain links TRBV19 with TRBJ2-5, with D unclear. Trimming took 5 bases from V and 0 from J, leaving 16 bases between them. The CDR3 extends over 16 amino acids. The germline gives CDR1 LNHDA, CDR2 SQIVND (reference sequence). In DNA form, the CDR3 reads TGTGCCAGTAGTGACTCCGGACGGTTACACCAAGAGACCCAGTACTTC. Its translation: CASSDSGRLHQETQYF.

The chain uses TRBV9 and TRBJ2-2, with D possibly being TRBD1 (6 bases). The length of the CDR3 is 15 residues. Germline V gene data show CDR1 as SGDLS and CDR2 as YYNGEE. Trimming pared 7 bases from V and 2 bases from J, leaving 15 bases between. CDR3 in amino acids: CASGGRSENTGELFF. In DNA, the CDR3 is TGTGCCAGCGGGGGCCGATCCGAAAACACCGGGGAGCTGTTTTTT.